This T cell receptor beta chain came from a study of blood T cell repertoires in COVID-19. Assay used: immunoSEQ multiplex PCR; TCRdb lists only in-frame clones, some missing. The table records 300,000 or so clones, about 90% of them present only once. The CDR3 runs 16 residues. The germline CDR1 and CDR2 sequences are LGHNT and FRNRAP. Trimming removed 1 base from V and 1 base from J, with 13 bases in between. Sequences were obtained from peripheral blood. This TCR came from a woman aged 40 to 50 with acute or convalescent COVID-19. The chain is built from TRBV12-5 and TRBJ1-1, with TRBD1 as a possible D gene (6 bases). This chain's CDR3 is CASGLGGGHSNTEAFF. In nucleotides, the CDR3 is TGTGCTAGTGGTTTGGGGGGGGGACATTCGAACACTGAAGCTTTCTTT. Using reference TRBV12-5 and TRBJ1-1 for the parts outside the CDR3, the full variable domain is DARVTQTPRHKVTEMGQEVTMRCQPILGHNTVFWYRQTMMQGLELLAYFRNRAPLDDSGMPKDRFSAEMPDATLATLKIQPSEPRDSAVYFCASGLGGGHSNTEAFFGQGTRLTVV.